This is a list of T cell receptor beta chains from one sample in a study of tumor T cells in aggressive B-cell lymphoma. Generated by immunoSEQ multiplex PCR, the TCRdb table keeps only in-frame clones and is missing some. This sample has 7,900 or so clones, with around four fifths found just once. Source material: tumor tissue. The receptor set was obtained from an adult with diffuse large B cell lymphoma. CDR3s include the opening cysteine and the closing phenylalanine or tryptophan. A D gene is named only where the DNA matches it firmly. Size tells how often a clone was seen (once, few, many) or the class of an expanded clone, and some rows leave it out.

TRBV29-1	TRBJ1-2	TRBD1	-	TGCAGCGTACGGGACAGCTCCTATGGCTACACCTTC	CSVRDSSYGYTF
TRBV30	TRBJ2-6	TRBD1	-	TGTGCCTGGGGGGGGACAGGTCACTCTGGGGCCAACGTCCTGACTTTC	CAWGGTGHSGANVLTF
TRBV6-5	TRBJ1-4	-	few	TGTGCCAGCAGTTCCCCCCGGGACAATTTTGTCCAACTGTTTTTT	CASSSPRDNFVQLFF
TRBV28	TRBJ1-1	-	few	TGTGCCAGCAGTTTTCGTGGGACATTGAACACTGAAGCTTTCTTT	CASSFRGTLNTEAFF
TRBV7-6	TRBJ2-3	TRBD2	-	TGTGCCAGCAGCTTAGGGACTAGCGGGGCGGACCGGGATACGCAGTATTTT	CASSLGTSGADRDTQYF
TRBV9	TRBJ1-1	-	-	TGTGCCAGCAGCCCCAGGGGCACTGAAGCTTTCTTT	CASSPRGTEAFF
TRBV9	TRBJ2-1	-	few	TGTGCCAGCAGCGAACAGGGCAATGAGCAGTTCTTC	CASSEQGNEQFF
TRBV25-1	TRBJ2-3	TRBD2	-	TGTGCCAGCAGTGGCTTCACACTAGCGGGGGCCCCAGATACGCAATATTTT	CASSGFTLAGAPDTQYF
TRBV6-6	TRBJ2-1	TRBD2	-	TGTGCCAGCAGTTCCCCCACGGGGGGGCCCAATGAGCAGTTCTTC	CASSSPTGGPNEQFF
TRBV29-1	TRBJ1-1	-	once	TGCAGCGTTGAAGACGGTGAAGCTTTCTTT	CSVEDGEAFF
TRBV4-3	TRBJ2-1	-	-	TGCGCCAGCAGCCAAGTTGAGGTAGGGGCCGCTGAGCAGTTCTTC	CASSQVEVGAAEQFF
TRBV7-9	TRBJ1-1	-	-	TGTGCCAGCAGCTCGAGGACAGTCATGAACACTGAAGCTTTCTTT	CASSSRTVMNTEAFF
TRBV4-3	TRBJ2-5	-	-	TGCGCCAGCAGCCGAGGGGGGGGCTCCCAAGAGACCCAGTACTTC	CASSRGGGSQETQYF
TRBV29-1	TRBJ2-7	TRBD2	few	TGCAGCGTCCTGGGGGCGGGAGGGTCCTACGAGCAGTACTTC	CSVLGAGGSYEQYF
TRBV6-1	TRBJ2-7	-	-	TGTGCCAGCAGGCGGGGTAGCTACGAGCAGTACTTC	CASRRGSYEQYF
TRBV28	TRBJ2-2	TRBD2	-	TGTGCCAGCAGTTTATCCCTACTAGCGGGAGAGTCCGGGGAGCTGTTTTTT	CASSLSLLAGESGELFF
TRBV15	TRBJ2-1	-	-	TGTGCCACCAGCAGAGAAAGGCGGGGGCATTACAATGAGCAGTTCTTC	CATSRERRGHYNEQFF
TRBV4-1	TRBJ2-1	TRBD2	few	TGCGCCAGCAGCTACTCACTAGCGGGAGGGAGTGAGCAGTTCTTC	CASSYSLAGGSEQFF
TRBV29-1	TRBJ2-5	TRBD1	-	TGCAGCGCCCGGGGCCCAGACAGGGGGGAGACCCAGTACTTC	CSARGPDRGETQYF
TRBV15	TRBJ2-2	TRBD2	-	TGTGCCACCTCCAAGCGGGGGATTAACACCGGGGAGCTGTTTTTT	CATSKRGINTGELFF
TRBV7-9	TRBJ1-2	TRBD1	-	TGTGCCAGCAGTTCCGGGGGGACAGGGAACTATGGCTACACCTTC	CASSSGGTGNYGYTF
TRBV19	TRBJ2-1	TRBD2	-	TGTGCCAGTAGTATGCTAGCGGGAGGGCCAGTTGGTGAGCAGTTCTTC	CASSMLAGGPVGEQFF
TRBV5-1	TRBJ2-5	-	-	TGCGCCAGCAGCTTGGCCATCTCCTACGAGACCCAGTACTTC	CASSLAISYETQYF
TRBV11-3	TRBJ1-2	-	-	TGTGCCAGCAGCTCCAGTTCAGGCTATGGCTACACCTTC	CASSSSSGYGYTF
TRBV9	TRBJ2-1	TRBD1	-	TGTGCCAGCAGCGTAGAGGGGGCCTGGGGTGAGCAGTTCTTC	CASSVEGAWGEQFF
TRBV25-1	TRBJ1-2	-	few	TGTGCTAGCAGTGAAAGAGGTTTTGGGAGGGGCTACACCTTC	CASSERGFGRGYTF
TRBV28	TRBJ2-7	-	-	TGTGCCAGCACCACACCCCGGGATACCTACGAGCAGTACTTC	CASTTPRDTYEQYF
TRBV28	TRBJ1-2	-	-	TGTGCCAGCAGCCTACGACAGGATCGGCATGGCTACACCTTC	CASSLRQDRHGYTF
TRBV19	TRBJ2-5	TRBD1	once	TGTGCCAGTAGTATAGATGGGCCGGGACAGGGGTGGGAGACCCAGTACTTC	CASSIDGPGQGWETQYF
TRBV5-1	TRBJ2-1	-	-	TGCGCCAGCAGCCTGAGGACAGACGTCACCTACAATGAGCAGTTCTTC	CASSLRTDVTYNEQFF
TRBV2	TRBJ2-7	-	once	TGTGCCGGAGCCGAGGCCGTCTACGAGCAGTACTTC	CAGAEAVYEQYF